Ten or more counts support the clone carrying this T cell receptor beta chain. Its antigen remains unidentified. Time point noted: newly diagnosed GD, antithyroid drugs for less than 3 months. Making the TCR library involved RNA that had been extracted from PBMCs. Guidelines of the American Thyroid Association were used to diagnose Graves' disease. The sample originates from a study of regulatory T cells in long-lasting Graves disease. Overall study findings and caveats: Sharing of public clonotypes was greater in persistent patients (roughly 2,900) than in new patients (roughly 970).

For TCR beta, libraries came from iRepertoire HTBI primers and Arm-PCR of CDR3 regions. TCRdb itself ran the multiplex PCR reads through MiXCR, one entry per CDR3 protein. Of hundreds of thousands of distinct CDR3 sequences in the sample, approximately 15% are singletons; the top ten hold about 27%. The same sample was also used in a study of T cells in Graves' hyperthyroidism and ophthalmopathy.

Here the sequenced sample was peripheral blood mononuclear cells (PBMCs), taken at new diagnosis, from a patient treated with antithyroid drugs. The clonotype was recovered from a man aged 35-49 years with Graves disease.

The CDR3 region is CASRGRDRAYTGELFF. CDR3 sequence (DNA): TGTGCCAGCAGAGGCCGGGACAGGGCCTACACCGGGGAGCTGTTTTTT. The chain couples TRBV12-3 or TRBV12-4 to TRBJ2-2, with 9 bases matching TRBD1. This CDR3 is built from 16 residues. J was trimmed by 3 bases and V by 6 bases; bases with no gene match: 8.